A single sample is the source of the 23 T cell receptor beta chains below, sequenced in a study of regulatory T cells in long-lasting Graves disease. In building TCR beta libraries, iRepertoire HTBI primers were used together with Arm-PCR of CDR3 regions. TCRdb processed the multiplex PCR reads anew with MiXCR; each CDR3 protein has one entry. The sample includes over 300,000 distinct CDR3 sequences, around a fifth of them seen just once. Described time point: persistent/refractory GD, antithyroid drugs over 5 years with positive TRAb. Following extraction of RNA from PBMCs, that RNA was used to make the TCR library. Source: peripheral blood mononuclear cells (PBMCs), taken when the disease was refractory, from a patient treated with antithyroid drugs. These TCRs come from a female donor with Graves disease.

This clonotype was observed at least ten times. CDR3 nucleotides: TGTGCCAGCAGCGCCGGGACAGCGAATTACTACGAGCAGTACTTC. Translated, it gives CASSAGTANYYEQYF. V and J are TRBV2 and TRBJ2-7; TRBD1 agrees at 7 bases. CDR1 is SNHLY and CDR2 is FYNNEI in the germline V gene. The CDR3 has 15 residues. J lost 3 bases, V lost 6 bases, and 11 bases had no gene match.

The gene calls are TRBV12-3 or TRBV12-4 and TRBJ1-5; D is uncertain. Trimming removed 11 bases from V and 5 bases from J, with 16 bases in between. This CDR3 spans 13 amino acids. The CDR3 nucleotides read TGTGCCGGCAACCCCGGGGTACATCAGCCCCAGCATTTT. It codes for CAGNPGVHQPQHF.

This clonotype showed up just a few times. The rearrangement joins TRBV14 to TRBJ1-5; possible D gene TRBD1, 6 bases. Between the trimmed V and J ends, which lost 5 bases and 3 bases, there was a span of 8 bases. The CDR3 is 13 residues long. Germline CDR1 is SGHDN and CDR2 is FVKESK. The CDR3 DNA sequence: TGTGCCAGCAGCGGGGGGCCCAATCAGCCCCAGCATTTT. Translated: CASSGGPNQPQHF.

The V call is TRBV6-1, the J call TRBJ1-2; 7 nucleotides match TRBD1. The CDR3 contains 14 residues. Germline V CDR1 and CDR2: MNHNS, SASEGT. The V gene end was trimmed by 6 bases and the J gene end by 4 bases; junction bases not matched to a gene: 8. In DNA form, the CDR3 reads TGTGCCAGCAGAGACAGGGAAAGTGGCTATGGCTACACCTTC. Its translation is CASRDRESGYGYTF.

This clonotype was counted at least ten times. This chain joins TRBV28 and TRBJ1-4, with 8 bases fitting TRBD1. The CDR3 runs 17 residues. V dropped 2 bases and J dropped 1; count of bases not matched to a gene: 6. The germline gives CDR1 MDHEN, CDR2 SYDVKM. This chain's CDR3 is CASSLPGQGITNEKLFF. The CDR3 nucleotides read TGTGCCAGCAGTTTACCCGGACAGGGTATAACTAATGAAAAACTGTTTTTT.

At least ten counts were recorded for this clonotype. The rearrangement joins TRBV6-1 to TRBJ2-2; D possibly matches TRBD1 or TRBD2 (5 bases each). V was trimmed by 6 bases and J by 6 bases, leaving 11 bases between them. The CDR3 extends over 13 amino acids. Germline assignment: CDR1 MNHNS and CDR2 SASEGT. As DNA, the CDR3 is TGTGCCAGCAGCAGGGACCTGTCCGGGGAGCTGTTTTTT. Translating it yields CASSRDLSGELFF.

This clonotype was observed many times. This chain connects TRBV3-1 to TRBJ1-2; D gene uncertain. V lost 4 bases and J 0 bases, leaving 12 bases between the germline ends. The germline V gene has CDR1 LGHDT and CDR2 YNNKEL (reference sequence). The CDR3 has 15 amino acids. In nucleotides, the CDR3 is TGTGCCAGCAGCCCGCTGTTTGGGGCTAACTATGGCTACACCTTC. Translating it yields CASSPLFGANYGYTF.

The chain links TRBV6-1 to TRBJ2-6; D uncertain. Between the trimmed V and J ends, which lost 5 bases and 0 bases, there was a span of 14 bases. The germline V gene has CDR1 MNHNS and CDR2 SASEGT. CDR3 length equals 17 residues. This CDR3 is CASSPWVNPSGANVLTF. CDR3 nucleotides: TGTGCCAGCAGTCCCTGGGTTAACCCCTCTGGGGCCAACGTCCTGACTTTC.

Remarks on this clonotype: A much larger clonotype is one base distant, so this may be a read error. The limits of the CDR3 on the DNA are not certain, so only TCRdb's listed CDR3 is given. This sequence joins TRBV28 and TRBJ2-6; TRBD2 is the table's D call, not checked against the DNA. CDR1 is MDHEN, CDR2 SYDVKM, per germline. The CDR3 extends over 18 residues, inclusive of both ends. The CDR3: CASRDVAGGSSGANVLIF.

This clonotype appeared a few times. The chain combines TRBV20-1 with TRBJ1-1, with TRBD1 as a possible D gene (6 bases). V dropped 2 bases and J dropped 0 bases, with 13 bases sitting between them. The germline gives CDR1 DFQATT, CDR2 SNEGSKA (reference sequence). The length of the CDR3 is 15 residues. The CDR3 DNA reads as TGCAGTGCTAGAATGCTAGACAGGCTGAACACTGAAGCTTTCTTT. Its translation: CSARMLDRLNTEAFF.

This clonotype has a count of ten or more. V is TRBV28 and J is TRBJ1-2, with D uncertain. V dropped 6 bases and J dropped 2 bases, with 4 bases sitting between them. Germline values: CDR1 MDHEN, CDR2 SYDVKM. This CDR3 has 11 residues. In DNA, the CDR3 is TGTGCCAGCAGGTTGAACTATGGCTACACCTTC. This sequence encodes CASRLNYGYTF.

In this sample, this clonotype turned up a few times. The CDR3 sequence is CASTLGDSPPWNSPLHF. CDR3 bases: TGTGCCAGCACCCTGGGGGACAGCCCACCTTGGAATTCACCCCTCCACTTT. The chain recombines TRBV9 with TRBJ1-6; 7 bases map to TRBD1. The CDR3 totals 17 residues. The V gene's germline CDR1 is SGDLS and CDR2 YYNGEE. Trimming took 6 bases from V and 7 from J; bases not matched to a gene: 16. Supplemented by reference TRBV9 and TRBJ1-6, the full variable domain reads DSGVTQTPKHLITATGQRVTLRCSPRSGDLSVYWYQQSLDQGLQFLIQYYNGEERAKGNILERFSAQQFPDLHSELNLSSLELGDSALYFCASTLGDSPPWNSPLHFGNGTRLTVT.

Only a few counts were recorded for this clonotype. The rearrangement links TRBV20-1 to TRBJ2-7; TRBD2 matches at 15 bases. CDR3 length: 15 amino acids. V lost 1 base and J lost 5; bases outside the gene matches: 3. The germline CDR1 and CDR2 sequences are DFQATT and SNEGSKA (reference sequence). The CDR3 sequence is CSARVGTSGRNEQYF. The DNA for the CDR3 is TGCAGTGCTAGAGTCGGGACTAGCGGGAGGAACGAGCAGTACTTC.

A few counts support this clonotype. The CDR3 loop reads CASSLVAAKNIQYF. DNA of the CDR3: TGTGCCAGCAGCTTGGTAGCGGCCAAAAACATTCAGTACTTC. V is TRBV5-6 and J is TRBJ2-4; maybe TRBD2 (5 bases). This CDR3 has 14 amino acids. V was clipped by 0 bases and J by 1 base, with 5 bases between them. The germline gives CDR1 SGHDT, CDR2 YYEEEE.

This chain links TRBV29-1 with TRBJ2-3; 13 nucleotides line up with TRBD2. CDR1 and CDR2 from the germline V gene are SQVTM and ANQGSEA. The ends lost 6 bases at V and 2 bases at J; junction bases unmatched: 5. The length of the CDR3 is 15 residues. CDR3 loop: CSVATSGGFTDTQYF. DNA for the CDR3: TGCAGCGTCGCGACTAGCGGGGGGTTCACAGATACGCAGTATTTT.

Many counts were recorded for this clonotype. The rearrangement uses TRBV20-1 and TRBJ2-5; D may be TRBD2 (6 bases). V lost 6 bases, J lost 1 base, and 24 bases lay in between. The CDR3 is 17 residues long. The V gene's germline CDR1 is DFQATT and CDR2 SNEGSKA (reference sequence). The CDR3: CSARVVSGGVPQETQYF. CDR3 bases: TGCAGTGCCAGGGTAGTTAGCGGAGGGGTACCCCAAGAGACCCAGTACTTC.

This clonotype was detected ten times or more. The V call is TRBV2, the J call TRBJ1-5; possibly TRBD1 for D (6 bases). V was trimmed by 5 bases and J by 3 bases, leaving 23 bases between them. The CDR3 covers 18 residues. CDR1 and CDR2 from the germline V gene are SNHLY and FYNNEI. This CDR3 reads CASSPVGAREGDNQPQHF. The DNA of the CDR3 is TGTGCCAGCAGTCCCGTCGGGGCCAGGGAGGGGGACAATCAGCCCCAGCATTTT.

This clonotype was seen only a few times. For the CDR3, the DNA is TGTGCCATCAGTGAGAGACAGGGGAACACTGAAGCTTTCTTT. Residues: CAISERQGNTEAFF. The chain combines TRBV10-3 with TRBJ1-1, with 7 bases aligning to TRBD1. V shed 2 bases and J 1 base; nucleotides not matched to a gene: 1. The CDR3 is made up of 14 amino acids. CDR1 and CDR2 (germline): ENHRY, SYGVKD.

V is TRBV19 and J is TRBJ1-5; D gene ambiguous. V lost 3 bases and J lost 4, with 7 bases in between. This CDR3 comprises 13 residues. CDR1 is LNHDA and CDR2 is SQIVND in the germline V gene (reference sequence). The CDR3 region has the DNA TGTGCCAGTAGTATTGCGGGGAATCAGCCCCAGCATTTT. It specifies CASSIAGNQPQHF.

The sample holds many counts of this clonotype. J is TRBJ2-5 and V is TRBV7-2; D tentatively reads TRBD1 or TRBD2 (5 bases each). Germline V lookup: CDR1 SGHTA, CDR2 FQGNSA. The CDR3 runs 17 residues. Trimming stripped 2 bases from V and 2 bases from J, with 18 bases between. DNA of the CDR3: TGTGCCAGCAGCTTAAGTTGGTCAGGGAGATTTCAAGAGACCCAGTACTTC. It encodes CASSLSWSGRFQETQYF. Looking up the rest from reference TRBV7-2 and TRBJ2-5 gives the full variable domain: GAGVSQSPSNKVTEKGKDVELRCDPISGHTALYWYRQSLGQGLEFLIYFQGNSAPDKSGLPSDRFSAERTGGSVSTLTIQRTQQEDSAVYLCASSLSWSGRFQETQYFGPGTRLLVL.

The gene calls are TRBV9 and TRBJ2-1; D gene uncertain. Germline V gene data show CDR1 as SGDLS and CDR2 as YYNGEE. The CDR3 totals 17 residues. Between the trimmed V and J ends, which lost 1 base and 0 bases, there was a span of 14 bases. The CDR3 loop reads CASSVWQASSSYNEQFF. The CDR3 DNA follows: TGTGCCAGCAGCGTATGGCAAGCGTCGAGCTCCTACAATGAGCAGTTCTTC.

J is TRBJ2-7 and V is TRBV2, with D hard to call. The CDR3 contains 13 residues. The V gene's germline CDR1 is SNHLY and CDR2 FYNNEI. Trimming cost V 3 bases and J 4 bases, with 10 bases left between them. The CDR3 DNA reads TGTGCCAGCAGTGACTACGACTTGTACGAGCAGTACTTC. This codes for CASSDYDLYEQYF.

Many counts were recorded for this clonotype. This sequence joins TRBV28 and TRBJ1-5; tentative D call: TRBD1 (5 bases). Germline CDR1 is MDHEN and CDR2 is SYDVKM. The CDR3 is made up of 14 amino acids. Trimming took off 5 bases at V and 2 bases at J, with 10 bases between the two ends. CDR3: CASSGGGGNQPQHF. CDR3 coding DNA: TGTGCCAGCAGTGGGGGAGGGGGCAATCAGCCCCAGCATTTT.